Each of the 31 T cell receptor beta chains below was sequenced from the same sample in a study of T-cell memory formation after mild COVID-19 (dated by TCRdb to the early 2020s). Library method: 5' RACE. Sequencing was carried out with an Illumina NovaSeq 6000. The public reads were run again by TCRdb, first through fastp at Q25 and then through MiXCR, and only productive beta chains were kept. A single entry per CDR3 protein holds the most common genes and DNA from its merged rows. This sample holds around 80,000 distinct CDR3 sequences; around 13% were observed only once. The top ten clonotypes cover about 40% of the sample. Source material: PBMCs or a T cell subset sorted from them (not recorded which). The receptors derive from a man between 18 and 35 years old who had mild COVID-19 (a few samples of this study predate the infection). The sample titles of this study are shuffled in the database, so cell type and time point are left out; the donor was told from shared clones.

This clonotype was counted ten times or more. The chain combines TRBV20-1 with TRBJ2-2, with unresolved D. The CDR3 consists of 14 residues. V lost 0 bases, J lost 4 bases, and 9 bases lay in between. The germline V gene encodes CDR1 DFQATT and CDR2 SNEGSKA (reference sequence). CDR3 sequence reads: CSARDGSATGELFF. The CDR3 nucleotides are TGCAGTGCTAGAGATGGGTCCGCCACCGGGGAGCTGTTTTTT.

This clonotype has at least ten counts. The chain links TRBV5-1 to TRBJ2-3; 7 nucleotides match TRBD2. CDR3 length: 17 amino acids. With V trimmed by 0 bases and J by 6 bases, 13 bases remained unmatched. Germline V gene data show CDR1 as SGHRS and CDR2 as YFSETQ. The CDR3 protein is CASSLAGGSPQGDTQYF. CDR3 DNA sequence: TGCGCCAGCAGCTTGGCGGGGGGATCGCCCCAAGGGGATACGCAGTATTTT.

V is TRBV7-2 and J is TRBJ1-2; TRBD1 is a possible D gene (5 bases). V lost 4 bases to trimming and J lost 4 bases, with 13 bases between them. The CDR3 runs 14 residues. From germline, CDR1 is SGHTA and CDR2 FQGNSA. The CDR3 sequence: CASSSPGRVYGYTF. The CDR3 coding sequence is TGTGCCAGCAGCTCCCCGGGCAGGGTCTATGGCTACACCTTC.

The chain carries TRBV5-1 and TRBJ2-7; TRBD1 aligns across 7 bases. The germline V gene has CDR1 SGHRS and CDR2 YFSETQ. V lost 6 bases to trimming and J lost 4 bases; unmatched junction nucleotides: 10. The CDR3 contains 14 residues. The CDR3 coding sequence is TGCGCCAGCACTGAGGGGACAGCGTATTACGAGCAGTACTTC. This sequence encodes CASTEGTAYYEQYF.

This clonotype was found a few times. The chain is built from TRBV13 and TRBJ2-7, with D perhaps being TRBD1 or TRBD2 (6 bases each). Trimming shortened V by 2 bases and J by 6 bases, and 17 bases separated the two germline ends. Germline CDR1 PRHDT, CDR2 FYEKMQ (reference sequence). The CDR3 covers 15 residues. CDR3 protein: CASSLRGTREFEQYF. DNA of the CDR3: TGTGCCAGCAGCTTACGAGGGACACGGGAGTTCGAGCAGTACTTC. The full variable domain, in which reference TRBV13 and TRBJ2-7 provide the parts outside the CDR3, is AAGVIQSPRHLIKEKRETATLKCYPIPRHDTVYWYQQGPGQDPQFLISFYEKMQSDKGSIPDRFSAQQFSDYHSELNMSSLELGDSALYFCASSLRGTREFEQYFGPGTRLTVT.

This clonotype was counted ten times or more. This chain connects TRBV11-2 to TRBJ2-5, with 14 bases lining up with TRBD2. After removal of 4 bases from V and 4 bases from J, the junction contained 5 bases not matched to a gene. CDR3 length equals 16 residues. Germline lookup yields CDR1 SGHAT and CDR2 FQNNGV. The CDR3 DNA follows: TGTGCCAGCAGCTACCGGACTAGCGGGGGGCCAGAGACCCAGTACTTC. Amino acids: CASSYRTSGGPETQYF.

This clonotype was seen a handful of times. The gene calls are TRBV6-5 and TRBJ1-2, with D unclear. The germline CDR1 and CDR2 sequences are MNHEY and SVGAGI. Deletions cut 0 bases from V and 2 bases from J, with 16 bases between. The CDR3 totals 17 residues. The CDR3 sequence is CASSYSSSAPLNYGYTF. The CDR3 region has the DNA TGTGCCAGCAGTTACTCGAGTTCTGCCCCCCTAAACTATGGCTACACCTTC.

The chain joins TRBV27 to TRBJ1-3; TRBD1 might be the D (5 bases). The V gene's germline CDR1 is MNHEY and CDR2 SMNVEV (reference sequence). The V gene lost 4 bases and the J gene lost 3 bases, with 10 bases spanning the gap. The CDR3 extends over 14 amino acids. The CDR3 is CASSSQGYGNTIYF. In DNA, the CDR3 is TGTGCCAGCAGTTCGCAGGGCTATGGAAACACCATATATTTT.

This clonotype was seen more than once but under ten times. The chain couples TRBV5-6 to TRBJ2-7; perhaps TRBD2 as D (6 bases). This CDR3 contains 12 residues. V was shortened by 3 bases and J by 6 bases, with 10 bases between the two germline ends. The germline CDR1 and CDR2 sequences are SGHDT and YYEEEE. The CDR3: CASSYGGGEQYV. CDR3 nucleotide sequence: TGTGCCAGCAGCTACGGGGGAGGCGAGCAGTACGTC.

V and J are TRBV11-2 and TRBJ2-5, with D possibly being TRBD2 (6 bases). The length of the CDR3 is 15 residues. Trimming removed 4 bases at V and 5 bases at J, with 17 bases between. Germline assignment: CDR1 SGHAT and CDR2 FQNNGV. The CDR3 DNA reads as TGTGCCAGCAGCTCCCGGGACTTCCAGTGGGAGACCCAGTACTTC. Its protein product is CASSSRDFQWETQYF.

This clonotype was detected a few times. In DNA, the CDR3 is TGTGCCAGTAGTCCCCTCTTGGTGCCCCAGCATTTT. Protein: CASSPLLVPQHF. The J gene is TRBJ1-5, the V gene TRBV19; D remains ambiguous. V was trimmed by 5 bases and J by 9 bases, leaving 11 bases between them. Per the germline V gene, CDR1 is LNHDA and CDR2 is SQIVND (reference sequence). This CDR3 region has 12 residues.

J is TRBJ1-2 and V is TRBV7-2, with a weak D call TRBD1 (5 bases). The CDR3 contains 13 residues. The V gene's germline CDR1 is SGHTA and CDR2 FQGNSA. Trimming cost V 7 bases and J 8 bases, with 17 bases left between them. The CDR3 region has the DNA TGTGCCAGCAACAATTGGGGGGTAGGAGGCTACACCTTC. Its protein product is CASNNWGVGGYTF.

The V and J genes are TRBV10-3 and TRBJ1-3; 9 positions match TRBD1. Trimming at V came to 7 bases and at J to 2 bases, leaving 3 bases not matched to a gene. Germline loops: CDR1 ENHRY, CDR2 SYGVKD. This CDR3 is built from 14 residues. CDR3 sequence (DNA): TGTGCCATCACTGGGACAGGGCCTGGAAACACCATATATTTT. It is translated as CAITGTGPGNTIYF.

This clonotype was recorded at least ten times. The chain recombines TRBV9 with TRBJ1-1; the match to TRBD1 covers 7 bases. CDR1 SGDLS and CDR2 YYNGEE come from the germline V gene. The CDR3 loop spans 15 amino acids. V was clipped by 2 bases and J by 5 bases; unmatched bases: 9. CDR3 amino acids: CASSVGSPGGTEAFF. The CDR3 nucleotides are TGTGCCAGCAGCGTGGGGAGTCCAGGGGGGACTGAAGCTTTCTTT.

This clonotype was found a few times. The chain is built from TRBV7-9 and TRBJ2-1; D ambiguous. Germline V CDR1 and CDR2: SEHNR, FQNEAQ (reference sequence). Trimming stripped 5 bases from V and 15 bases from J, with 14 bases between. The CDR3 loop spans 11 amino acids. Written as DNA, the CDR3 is TGTGCCAGCAGCGCGCCCCCGTTATGGTTCTTC. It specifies CASSAPPLWFF.

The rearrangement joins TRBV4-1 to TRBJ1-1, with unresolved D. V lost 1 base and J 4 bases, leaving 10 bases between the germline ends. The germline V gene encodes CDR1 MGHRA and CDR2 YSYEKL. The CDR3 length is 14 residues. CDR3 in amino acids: CASSQVGLITEAFF. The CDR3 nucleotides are TGCGCCAGCAGCCAAGTGGGCCTTATCACTGAAGCTTTCTTT.

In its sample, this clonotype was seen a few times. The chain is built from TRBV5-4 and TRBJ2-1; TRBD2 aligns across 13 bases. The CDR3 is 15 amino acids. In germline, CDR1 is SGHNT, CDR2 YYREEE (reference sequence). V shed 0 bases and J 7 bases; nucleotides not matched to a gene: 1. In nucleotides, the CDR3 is TGTGCCAGCAGCTTGGCGACTAGCGGGGGGAATGAGCAGTTCTTC. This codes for CASSLATSGGNEQFF.

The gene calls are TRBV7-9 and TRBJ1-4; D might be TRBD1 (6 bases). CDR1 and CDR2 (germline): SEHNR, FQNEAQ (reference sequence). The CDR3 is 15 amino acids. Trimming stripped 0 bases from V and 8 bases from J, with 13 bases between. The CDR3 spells CASSLARGPEEKLFF. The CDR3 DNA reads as TGTGCCAGCAGCTTAGCGCGGGGGCCGGAGGAAAAACTGTTTTTT.

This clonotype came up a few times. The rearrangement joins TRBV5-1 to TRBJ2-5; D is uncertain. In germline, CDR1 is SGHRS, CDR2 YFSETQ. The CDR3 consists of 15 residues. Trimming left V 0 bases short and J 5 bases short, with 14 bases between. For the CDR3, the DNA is TGCGCCAGCAGCTTGGACCAGCTACCGCGGGAGACCCAGTACTTC. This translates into CASSLDQLPRETQYF.

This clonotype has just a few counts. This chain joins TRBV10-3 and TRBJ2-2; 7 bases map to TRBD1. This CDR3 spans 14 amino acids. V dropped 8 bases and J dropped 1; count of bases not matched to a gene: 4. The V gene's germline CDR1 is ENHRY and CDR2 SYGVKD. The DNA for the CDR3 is TGTGCCATCGCCCGGGACAGGAACACCGGGGAGCTGTTTTTT. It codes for CAIARDRNTGELFF.

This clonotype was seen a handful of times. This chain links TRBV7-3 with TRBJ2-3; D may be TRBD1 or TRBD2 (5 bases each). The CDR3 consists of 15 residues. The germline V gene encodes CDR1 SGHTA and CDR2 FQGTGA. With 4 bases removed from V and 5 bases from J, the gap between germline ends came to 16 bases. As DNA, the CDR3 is TGTGCCAGCAGCTCAACGGGGACCACGGGAGATACGCAGTATTTT. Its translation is CASSSTGTTGDTQYF.

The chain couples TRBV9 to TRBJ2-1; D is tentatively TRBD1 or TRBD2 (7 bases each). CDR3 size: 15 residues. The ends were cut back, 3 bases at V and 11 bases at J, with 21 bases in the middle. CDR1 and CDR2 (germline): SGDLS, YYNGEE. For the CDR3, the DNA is TGTGCCAGCAGCGCTTGGGCTCAGGGGGGAGGGAAGCAGTTCTTC. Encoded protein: CASSAWAQGGGKQFF. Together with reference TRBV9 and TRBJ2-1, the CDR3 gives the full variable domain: DSGVTQTPKHLITATGQRVTLRCSPRSGDLSVYWYQQSLDQGLQFLIQYYNGEERAKGNILERFSAQQFPDLHSELNLSSLELGDSALYFCASSAWAQGGGKQFFGPGTRLTVL.

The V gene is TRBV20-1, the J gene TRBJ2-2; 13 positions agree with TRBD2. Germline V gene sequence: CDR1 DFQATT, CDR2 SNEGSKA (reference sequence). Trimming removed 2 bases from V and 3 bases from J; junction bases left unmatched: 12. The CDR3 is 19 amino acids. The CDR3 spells CSARSGFSGLAGDTGELFF. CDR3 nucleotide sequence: TGCAGTGCTAGATCTGGGTTCTCCGGACTAGCGGGGGACACCGGGGAGCTGTTTTTT.

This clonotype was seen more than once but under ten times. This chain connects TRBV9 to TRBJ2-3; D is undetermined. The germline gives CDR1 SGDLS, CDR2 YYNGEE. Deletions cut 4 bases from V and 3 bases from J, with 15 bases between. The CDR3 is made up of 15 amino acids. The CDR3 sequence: CASSLRVLETDTQYF. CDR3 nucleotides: TGTGCCAGCAGCCTAAGAGTCCTCGAGACAGATACGCAGTATTTT.

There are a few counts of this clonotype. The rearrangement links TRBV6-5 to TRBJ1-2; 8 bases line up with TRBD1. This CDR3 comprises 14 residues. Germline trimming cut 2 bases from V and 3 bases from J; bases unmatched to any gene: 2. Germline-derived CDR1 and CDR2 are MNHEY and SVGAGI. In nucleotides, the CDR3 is TGTGCCAGCAGTTACGGGACAGGATACTATGGCTACACCTTC. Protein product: CASSYGTGYYGYTF.

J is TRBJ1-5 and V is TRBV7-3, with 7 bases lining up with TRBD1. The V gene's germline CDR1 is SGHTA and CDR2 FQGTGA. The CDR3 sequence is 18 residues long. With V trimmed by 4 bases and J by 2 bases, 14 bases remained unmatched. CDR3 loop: CASSSATTGYIRNQPQHF. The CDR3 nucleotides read TGTGCCAGCAGCTCCGCGACGACAGGGTATATTCGCAATCAGCCCCAGCATTTT.

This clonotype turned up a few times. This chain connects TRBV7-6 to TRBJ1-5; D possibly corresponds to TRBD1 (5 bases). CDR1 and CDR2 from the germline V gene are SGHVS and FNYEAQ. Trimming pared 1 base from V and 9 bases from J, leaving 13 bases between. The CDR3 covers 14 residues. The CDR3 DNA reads TGTGCCAGCAGCTTAGAGGCAGGGCCGCGGCCCCAGCATTTT. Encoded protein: CASSLEAGPRPQHF. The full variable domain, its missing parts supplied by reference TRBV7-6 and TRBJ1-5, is GAGVSQSPRYKVTKRGQDVALRCDPISGHVSLYWYRQALGQGPEFLTYFNYEAQQDKSGLPNDRFSAERPEGSISTLTIQRTEQRDSAMYRCASSLEAGPRPQHFGDGTRLSIL.

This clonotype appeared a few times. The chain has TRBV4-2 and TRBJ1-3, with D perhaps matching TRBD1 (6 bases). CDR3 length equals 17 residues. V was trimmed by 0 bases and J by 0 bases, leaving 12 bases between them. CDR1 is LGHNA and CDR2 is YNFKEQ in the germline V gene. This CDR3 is CASSQEHGTFSGNTIYF. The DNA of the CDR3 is TGTGCCAGCAGCCAAGAACACGGGACATTCTCTGGAAACACCATATATTTT.

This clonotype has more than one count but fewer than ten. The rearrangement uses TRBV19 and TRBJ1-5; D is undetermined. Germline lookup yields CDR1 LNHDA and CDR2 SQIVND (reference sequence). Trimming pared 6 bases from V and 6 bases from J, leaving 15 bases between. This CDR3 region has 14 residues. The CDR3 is CASRFRGNRQPQHF. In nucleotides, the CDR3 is TGTGCCAGTAGATTCCGGGGTAATCGTCAGCCCCAGCATTTT.

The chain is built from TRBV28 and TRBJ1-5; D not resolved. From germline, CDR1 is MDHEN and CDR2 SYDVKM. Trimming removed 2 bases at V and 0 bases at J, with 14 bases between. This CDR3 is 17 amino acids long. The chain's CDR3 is CASSLRFRQISNQPQHF. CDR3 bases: TGTGCCAGCAGTTTACGGTTCCGGCAGATTAGCAATCAGCCCCAGCATTTT.

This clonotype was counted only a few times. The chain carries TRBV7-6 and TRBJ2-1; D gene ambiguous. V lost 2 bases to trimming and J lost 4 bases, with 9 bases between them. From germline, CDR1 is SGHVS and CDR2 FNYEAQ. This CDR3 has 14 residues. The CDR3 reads CASSLLGPYNEQFF. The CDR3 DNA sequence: TGTGCCAGCAGCTTACTCGGGCCATACAATGAGCAGTTCTTC. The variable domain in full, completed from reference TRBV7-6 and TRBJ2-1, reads GAGVSQSPRYKVTKRGQDVALRCDPISGHVSLYWYRQALGQGPEFLTYFNYEAQQDKSGLPNDRFSAERPEGSISTLTIQRTEQRDSAMYRCASSLLGPYNEQFFGPGTRLTVL.